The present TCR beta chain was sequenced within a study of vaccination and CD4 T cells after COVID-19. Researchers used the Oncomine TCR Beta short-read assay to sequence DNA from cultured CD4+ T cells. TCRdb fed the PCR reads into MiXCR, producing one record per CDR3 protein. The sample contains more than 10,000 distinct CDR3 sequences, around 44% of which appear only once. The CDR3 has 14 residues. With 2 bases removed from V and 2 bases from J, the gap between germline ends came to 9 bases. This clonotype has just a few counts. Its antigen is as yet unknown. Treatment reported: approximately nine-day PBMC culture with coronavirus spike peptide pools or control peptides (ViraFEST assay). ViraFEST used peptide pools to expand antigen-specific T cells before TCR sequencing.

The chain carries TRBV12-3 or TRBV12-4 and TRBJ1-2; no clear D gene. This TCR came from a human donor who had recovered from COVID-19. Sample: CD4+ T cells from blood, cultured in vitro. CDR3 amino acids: CASSLYGKNYGYTF. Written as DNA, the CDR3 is TGTGCCAGCAGTTTATATGGGAAAAACTATGGCTACACCTTC.